The 27 T cell receptor beta chains below were found in one sample sequenced in a study of blood T cell repertoires in COVID-19. Libraries were prepared by immunoSEQ multiplex PCR; TCRdb keeps only in-frame clonotypes and omits some of them. Of around 170,000 clones in the sample, roughly 90% were seen once. Material: peripheral blood. Every receptor here comes from a man aged 45-60 years with acute or convalescent COVID-19.

The genes are TRBV28 and TRBJ2-5, with 7 bases fitting TRBD1. This CDR3 contains 15 residues. Germline V gene lookup returns CDR1 MDHEN and CDR2 SYDVKM. V was pared by 6 bases and J by 1 base, with 8 bases of the junction left unmatched. In DNA form, the CDR3 reads TGTGCCAGCAGCCCCGGGACAGCAGTCCAAGAGACCCAGTACTTC. Translation: CASSPGTAVQETQYF.

This sequence joins TRBV7-2 and TRBJ2-7; 10 nucleotides align to TRBD2. With 0 bases clipped from V and 4 bases from J, the junction kept 9 bases outside the gene matches. From germline, CDR1 is SGHTA and CDR2 FQGNSA. The CDR3 is 17 amino acids. The CDR3 region has the DNA TGTGCCAGCAGCTTAGCGCATATGGGACTAGCGAAATACGAGCAGTACTTC. Translating it yields CASSLAHMGLAKYEQYF.

This clone was observed a single time. The V gene is TRBV2, the J gene TRBJ2-5, with a tentative D call TRBD1 (5 bases). With 6 bases removed from V and 0 bases from J, the gap between germline ends came to 11 bases. CDR1 and CDR2 from the germline V gene are SNHLY and FYNNEI. The CDR3 covers 14 residues. CDR3 sequence (DNA): TGTGCCAGCAGCGCCAGACAGAACCAAGAGACCCAGTACTTC. This translates into CASSARQNQETQYF.

This clone appeared a few times. The V and J genes are TRBV18 and TRBJ1-5; TRBD1 aligns across 7 bases. V was clipped by 4 bases and J by 2 bases; unmatched bases: 8. Germline CDR1 KGHSH, CDR2 LQKENI. The CDR3 runs 16 residues. CDR3 sequence reads: CASSQGGFVGNQPQHF. For the CDR3, the DNA is TGTGCCAGCTCACAAGGGGGCTTTGTAGGCAATCAGCCCCAGCATTTT.

The rearrangement links TRBV18 to TRBJ2-1, with 14 bases matching TRBD2. After removal of 5 bases from V and 7 bases from J, the junction contained 4 bases not matched to a gene. This CDR3 comprises 15 residues. Germline assignment: CDR1 KGHSH and CDR2 LQKENI. In DNA form, the CDR3 reads TGTGCCAGCTCATCGGGACTAGCGGGAGTAAATGAGCAGTTCTTC. Translated: CASSSGLAGVNEQFF.

CDR3 nucleotide sequence: TGTGCCAGCAGCTCCAGGGGAGATACGCAGTATTTT. It encodes CASSSRGDTQYF. The chain combines TRBV7-9 with TRBJ2-3, with D perhaps TRBD1 (6 bases). Trimming took 4 bases from V and 5 from J, leaving 7 bases between them. The CDR3 extends over 12 amino acids. Germline V gives CDR1 SEHNR, CDR2 FQNEAQ (reference sequence). Based on the CDR3 plus reference TRBV7-9 and TRBJ2-3, the full variable domain is DTGVSQNPRHKITKRGQNVTFRCDPISEHNRLYWYRQTLGQGPEFLTYFQNEAQLEKSRLLSDRFSAERPKGSFSTLEIQRTEQGDSAMYLCASSSRGDTQYFGPGTRLTVL.

Here the CDR3 DNA reads TGTGCCAGCAGTGGGGGACAGGGAGATTACAATCAGCCCCAGCATTTT. Amino acid sequence: CASSGGQGDYNQPQHF. The gene calls are TRBV2 and TRBJ1-5; 9 bases are shared with TRBD1. V lost 4 bases and J lost 3; bases outside the gene matches: 7. The CDR3 loop spans 16 amino acids. The V gene's germline CDR1 is SNHLY and CDR2 FYNNEI. The full variable domain, with the rest looked up from reference TRBV2 and TRBJ1-5, is EPEVTQTPSHQVTQMGQEVILRCVPISNHLYFYWYRQILGQKVEFLVSFYNNEISEKSEIFDDQFSVERPDGSNFTLKIRSTKLEDSAMYFCASSGGQGDYNQPQHFGDGTRLSIL.

The CDR3 sequence: CASSFGSNQPQHF. CDR3 in DNA: TGTGCCAGCAGTTTCGGGAGCAATCAGCCCCAGCATTTT. The rearrangement uses TRBV28 and TRBJ1-5; no firm D call. The V end lost 3 bases, the J end lost 1 base, and 4 bases lay between the germline ends. Looked up from germline, CDR1 is MDHEN and CDR2 is SYDVKM. The CDR3 runs to 13 residues.

This sequence joins TRBV5-1 and TRBJ1-1; 8 positions match TRBD1. The CDR3 consists of 16 residues. V shed 4 bases, J shed 5 bases, and the junction held 13 bases outside the gene matches. From germline, CDR1 is SGHRS and CDR2 YFSETQ. The CDR3 DNA sequence: TGCGCCAGCAGCCCACCCGGGACAGGATATACGACTGAAGCTTTCTTT. This sequence encodes CASSPPGTGYTTEAFF.

The J gene is TRBJ2-2, the V gene TRBV6-5; possible D gene TRBD2, 5 bases. The CDR3 is 16 residues long. The germline V gene encodes CDR1 MNHEY and CDR2 SVGAGI. Trimming pared 0 bases from V and 6 bases from J, leaving 14 bases between. The CDR3 DNA is TGTGCCAGCAGTTACTCCCCCACTAGTTACGCCGGGGAGCTGTTTTTT. It yields the protein CASSYSPTSYAGELFF.

The chain employs TRBV7-9 and TRBJ2-1; D perhaps matches TRBD1 (8 bases). Looked up from germline, CDR1 is SEHNR and CDR2 is FQNEAQ (reference sequence). The V end lost 6 bases, the J end lost 6 bases, and 18 bases lay between the germline ends. There are 15 residues in the CDR3. The CDR3 loop is CASSPETGEGNEQFF. CDR3 coding DNA: TGTGCCAGCAGTCCCGAGACAGGGGAGGGCAATGAGCAGTTCTTC.

This chain uses TRBV7-9 with TRBJ2-7, with D possibly TRBD2 on 7 matching bases. V lost 3 bases to trimming and J lost 9 bases, with 12 bases between them. CDR3 length: 12 residues. The germline CDR1 and CDR2 sequences are SEHNR and FQNEAQ (reference sequence). CDR3 region: CASSFTGGGQYV. In nucleotides, the CDR3 is TGTGCCAGCAGCTTTACGGGGGGCGGGCAGTACGTC.

This chain joins TRBV5-5 and TRBJ2-7; TRBD2 aligns across 10 bases. This CDR3 comprises 15 residues. The trim removed 2 bases at V and 4 bases at J, leaving 6 bases unmatched. From germline, CDR1 is SGHKS and CDR2 YYEKEE (reference sequence). CDR3 DNA: TGTGCCAGCAGCTTTGGGCTAGCGGGAGTTTACGAGCAGTACTTC. Translation gives CASSFGLAGVYEQYF.

The V and J genes are TRBV10-3 and TRBJ2-3; weak D call: TRBD2 (5 bases). Per germline, CDR1 ENHRY and CDR2 SYGVKD. V dropped 8 bases and J dropped 4 bases, with 13 bases sitting between them. The CDR3 contains 13 residues. CDR3 sequence reads: CAISVQEADTQYF. The CDR3 nucleotides read TGTGCCATCTCCGTCCAGGAGGCAGATACGCAGTATTTT.

This clone was observed a single time. This chain joins TRBV19 and TRBJ1-2; TRBD1 is a possible D gene (5 bases). V was trimmed by 4 bases and J by 4 bases, leaving 10 bases between them. The germline V gene encodes CDR1 LNHDA and CDR2 SQIVND (reference sequence). The CDR3 runs to 13 residues. As DNA, the CDR3 is TGTGCCAGTAGTAGACAGCCCACCTATGGCTACACCTTC. Protein sequence: CASSRQPTYGYTF. The full variable domain, rest sourced from reference TRBV19 and TRBJ1-2, is DGGITQSPKYLFRKEGQNVTLSCEQNLNHDAMYWYRQDPGQGLRLIYYSQIVNDFQKGDIAEGYSVSREKKESFPLTVTSAQKNPTAFYLCASSRQPTYGYTFGSGTRLTVV.

The genes are TRBV4-1 and TRBJ1-2; D is ambiguous. Germline CDR1 reads MGHRA; CDR2 reads YSYEKL. Between the trimmed V and J ends, which lost 2 bases and 7 bases, there was a span of 14 bases. This CDR3 has 14 amino acids. The CDR3 bases are TGCGCCAGCAGCCAAATCGTCTCATCAGTTGGCTACACCTTC. Translation gives CASSQIVSSVGYTF.

The genes are TRBV4-2 and TRBJ1-6, with 9 bases identical to TRBD1. Germline loops: CDR1 LGHNA, CDR2 YNFKEQ. The CDR3 consists of 16 residues. V lost 0 bases and J lost 7; bases outside the gene matches: 4. For the CDR3, the DNA is TGTGCCAGCAGCCAAGAGACCGGGACAGGGAATTCACCCCTCCACTTT. It is translated as CASSQETGTGNSPLHF.

CDR3 nucleotide sequence: TGTGCCAGTAGTAAACAGGGTGCGCCTGAAGCTTTCTTT. It specifies CASSKQGAPEAFF. This chain uses TRBV19 with TRBJ1-1; TRBD1 is a possible D gene (6 bases). Trimming stripped 4 bases from V and 6 bases from J, with 12 bases between. This CDR3 comprises 13 residues. Looked up from germline, CDR1 is LNHDA and CDR2 is SQIVND (reference sequence).

This clone has a handful of counts. CDR3 nucleotides: TGCGCCAGCAGCCTTGGGAGGACCAGCCAGGACTATGGCTACACCTTC. Amino acids: CASSLGRTSQDYGYTF. The genes are TRBV4-1 and TRBJ1-2; D is uncertain. V lost 4 bases, J lost 3 bases, and 18 bases lay in between. CDR1 and CDR2 (germline): MGHRA, YSYEKL. The CDR3 is made up of 16 amino acids.

In nucleotides, the CDR3 is TGTGCCAGTAGTGGGGGGACCCAAGAGACCCAGTACTTC. This translates into CASSGGTQETQYF. This chain connects TRBV19 to TRBJ2-5; possibly TRBD2 for D (6 bases). The germline V gene encodes CDR1 LNHDA and CDR2 SQIVND (reference sequence). V lost 5 bases, J lost 1 base, and 8 bases lay in between. CDR3 length: 13 residues.

The chain links TRBV4-2 to TRBJ2-1; possible D gene TRBD2, 6 bases. Germline V gene lookup returns CDR1 LGHNA and CDR2 YNFKEQ. The V and J ends lost 2 bases and 4 bases respectively, with 15 bases between them. The CDR3 covers 16 residues. For the CDR3, the DNA is TGTGCCAGCAGCCAATTTATAGGAGGGGTTTACAATGAGCAGTTCTTC. It specifies CASSQFIGGVYNEQFF.

V usage is TRBV9 and J usage is TRBJ2-6, with 11 bases matching TRBD1. In germline, CDR1 is SGDLS, CDR2 YYNGEE. The CDR3 totals 17 residues. The J segment lost 0 bases and the V segment lost 4 bases, leaving 3 bases of the junction unmatched. The CDR3 coding sequence is TGTGCCAGCAGCTCGGGACAGGGGGACTCTGGGGCCAACGTCCTGACTTTC. This sequence encodes CASSSGQGDSGANVLTF.

The rearrangement joins TRBV9 to TRBJ2-5; TRBD2 is a possible D gene (6 bases). This CDR3 is 14 amino acids long. Germline-derived CDR1 and CDR2 are SGDLS and YYNGEE. V dropped 0 bases and J dropped 4 bases, with 10 bases sitting between them. In DNA, the CDR3 is TGTGCCAGCAGCGTAGCGCGGGGAGGAGAGACCCAGTACTTC. Residues: CASSVARGGETQYF.

CDR3 loop: CASKTTGGGGELFF. The CDR3, as DNA: TGTGCCAGCAAGACCACAGGGGGCGGCGGGGAGCTGTTTTTT. The chain uses TRBV7-2 and TRBJ2-2, with 9 bases matching TRBD1. Germline V CDR1 and CDR2: SGHTA, FQGNSA. The V gene end was trimmed by 7 bases and the J gene end by 7 bases; junction bases not matched to a gene: 7. The CDR3 has 14 amino acids.

The rearrangement links TRBV6-5 to TRBJ1-6; weak D call: TRBD1 (5 bases). CDR1 is MNHEY, CDR2 SVGAGI, per germline. Trimming removed 2 bases at V and 7 bases at J, with 9 bases between. CDR3 size: 14 residues. The CDR3 region is CASSYRRTNSPLHF. The CDR3 nucleotides read TGTGCCAGCAGTTACCGGCGGACAAATTCACCCCTCCACTTT.

This clone was counted once. The chain links TRBV28 to TRBJ1-5; 7 nucleotides align to TRBD1. The trim removed 5 bases at V and 2 bases at J, leaving 6 bases unmatched. The germline CDR1 and CDR2 sequences are MDHEN and SYDVKM. This CDR3 region has 15 residues. This CDR3 reads CASSTGDLGNQPQHF. CDR3 nucleotides: TGTGCCAGCAGTACAGGGGATTTGGGCAATCAGCCCCAGCATTTT.

The chain links TRBV6-5 to TRBJ1-2, with TRBD1 matching 9 bases. The V gene end was trimmed by 7 bases and the J gene end by 8 bases; junction bases not matched to a gene: 8. This CDR3 has 13 amino acids. The germline CDR1 and CDR2 sequences are MNHEY and SVGAGI. CDR3 in amino acids: CASNRQGVMGYTF. As DNA, the CDR3 is TGTGCCAGCAATAGACAGGGGGTGATGGGCTACACCTTC.